This entry is about one TCR beta chain. Its antigen is as yet unknown. The second PCR ran roughly 6 to 11 cycles with a sample-barcoded 5' primer and J-beta primers. The study obtained at least 3 million CDR3-containing paired-end reads from every sample. Using its own MiXCR run on the 5' RACE reads, TCRdb lists one record per CDR3 protein. The sample consists of hundreds of thousands of distinct CDR3 sequences, approximately 50% of them appearing once. This specimen comes from a study of blood T cells in healthy people across ages. Study-level findings and limits: Comparison with aged donors showed that long-lived donors had more naive CD4+ cells and higher diversity.

CDR3 length equals 14 residues. CDR1 and CDR2 from the germline V gene are MDHEN and SYDVKM. Trimming took 6 bases from V and 8 from J, leaving 16 bases between them. This TCR derives from a man in his sixties in good health. The genes are TRBV28 and TRBJ1-4, with D maybe TRBD1 (6 bases). Specimen: blood. CDR3 in amino acids: CASSVGQFGEKLFF. In DNA form, the CDR3 reads TGTGCCAGCAGCGTAGGACAGTTCGGGGAAAAACTGTTTTTT.